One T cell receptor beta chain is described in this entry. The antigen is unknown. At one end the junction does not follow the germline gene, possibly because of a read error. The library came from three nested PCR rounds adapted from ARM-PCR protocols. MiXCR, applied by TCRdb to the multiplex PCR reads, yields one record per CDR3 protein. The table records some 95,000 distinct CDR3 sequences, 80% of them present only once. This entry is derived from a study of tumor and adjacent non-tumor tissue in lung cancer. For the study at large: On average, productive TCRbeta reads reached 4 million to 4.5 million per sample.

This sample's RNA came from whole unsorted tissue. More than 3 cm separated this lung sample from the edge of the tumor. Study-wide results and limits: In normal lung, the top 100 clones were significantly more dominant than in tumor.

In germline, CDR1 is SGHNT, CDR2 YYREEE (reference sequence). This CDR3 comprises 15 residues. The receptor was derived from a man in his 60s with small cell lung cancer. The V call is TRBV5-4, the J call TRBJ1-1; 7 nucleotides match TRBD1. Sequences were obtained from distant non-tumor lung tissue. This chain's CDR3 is CASSSVQGWGTEAFF. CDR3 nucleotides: TGTGCAAGCAGCTCGGTACAGGGGTGGGGCACTGAAGCTTTCTTT.